Below, 21 T cell receptor beta chains from the same sample are listed, as sequenced in a study of blood T cell repertoires in COVID-19. Produced via immunoSEQ multiplex PCR; TCRdb's table is partial and in-frame only. The data contain some 270,000 clones, around 90% of them singletons. Sequenced sample: PBMCs or T cells enriched from blood (not recorded which). These receptors came from a woman aged 40 to 49 who had recovered from COVID-19.

The chain links TRBV29-1 to TRBJ2-5; 7 nucleotides agree with TRBD1. V was clipped by 4 bases and J by 1 base; unmatched bases: 3. The CDR3 extends over 13 amino acids. From germline, CDR1 is SQVTM and CDR2 ANQGSEA. The CDR3 loop reads CSVAQGTQETQYF. The CDR3 DNA follows: TGCAGCGTTGCACAGGGGACCCAAGAGACCCAGTACTTC. The full variable domain, in which reference TRBV29-1 and TRBJ2-5 provide the parts outside the CDR3, is SAVISQKPSRDICQRGTSLTIQCQVDSQVTMMFWYRQQPGQSLTLIATANQGSEATYESGFVIDKFPISRPNLTFSTLTVSNMSPEDSSIYLCSVAQGTQETQYFGPGTRLLVL.

The rearrangement uses TRBV7-9 and TRBJ2-7; TRBD1 agrees at 10 bases. There are 14 residues in the CDR3. Germline assignment: CDR1 SEHNR and CDR2 FQNEAQ (reference sequence). J lost 4 bases, V lost 3 bases, and 3 bases had no gene match. CDR3 in DNA: TGTGCCAGCAGCTTGACAGGGGGCACGTACGAGCAGTACTTC. The encoded protein is CASSLTGGTYEQYF. The full variable domain, rest sourced from reference TRBV7-9 and TRBJ2-7, is DTGVSQNPRHKITKRGQNVTFRCDPISEHNRLYWYRQTLGQGPEFLTYFQNEAQLEKSRLLSDRFSAERPKGSFSTLEIQRTEQGDSAMYLCASSLTGGTYEQYFGPGTRLTVT.

The V call is TRBV7-3, the J call TRBJ2-2; weak D call: TRBD1 (8 bases). Trimming left V 5 bases short and J 6 bases short, with 16 bases between. This CDR3 contains 15 residues. Germline V CDR1 and CDR2: SGHTA, FQGTGA. Here the CDR3 reads CASSPWTGRAGELFF. The CDR3 DNA is TGTGCCAGCAGCCCGTGGACAGGGAGGGCCGGGGAGCTGTTTTTT.

This sequence joins TRBV7-9 and TRBJ1-1; D may be TRBD1 (6 bases). CDR3 size: 13 residues. Trimming pared 6 bases from V and 2 bases from J, leaving 10 bases between. The germline gives CDR1 SEHNR, CDR2 FQNEAQ (reference sequence). CDR3 sequence: CASSSDSNTEAFF. In DNA, the CDR3 is TGTGCCAGCAGTTCGGACAGTAACACTGAAGCTTTCTTT.

The rearrangement links TRBV7-3 to TRBJ1-2; TRBD1 matches 8 bases. The V gene end was trimmed by 5 bases and the J gene end by 7 bases; junction bases not matched to a gene: 12. Germline lookup yields CDR1 SGHTA and CDR2 FQGTGA. The CDR3 is 15 amino acids. This chain's CDR3 is CASSPKAGGAAGYTF. The CDR3 nucleotides read TGTGCCAGCAGCCCCAAGGCAGGGGGCGCCGCTGGCTACACCTTC.

This chain uses TRBV27 with TRBJ1-5; 8 nucleotides match TRBD1. This CDR3 region has 17 residues. The J segment lost 0 bases and the V segment lost 5 bases, leaving 9 bases of the junction unmatched. Germline assignment: CDR1 MNHEY and CDR2 SMNVEV (reference sequence). Here the CDR3 reads CASSAGTGLHSNQPQHF. Here the CDR3 DNA reads TGTGCCAGCAGTGCCGGGACAGGACTTCATAGCAATCAGCCCCAGCATTTT.

The CDR3 nucleotides are TGTGCCAGCAGCACTGGGACTAGCGAGAAGCAGTACTTC. Translating gives CASSTGTSEKQYF. This rearrangement joins TRBV7-8 to TRBJ2-7, with 10 nucleotides matching TRBD2. Looked up from germline, CDR1 is SGHVS and CDR2 is FQNEAQ. Trimming at V came to 5 bases and at J to 8 bases, leaving 6 bases not matched to a gene. CDR3 length: 13 amino acids.

V usage is TRBV5-1 and J usage is TRBJ1-1; D possibly corresponds to TRBD1 (6 bases). Germline CDR1 is SGHRS and CDR2 is YFSETQ. V lost 0 bases and J lost 6, with 12 bases in between. The CDR3 has 14 amino acids. This CDR3 reads CASSLVLGAAEAFF. The CDR3 DNA reads TGCGCCAGCAGCTTGGTTCTGGGGGCGGCTGAAGCTTTCTTT.

This clone occurred a few times. The rearrangement joins TRBV7-9 to TRBJ1-4; a possible D gene is TRBD1 (5 bases). V lost 4 bases, J lost 5 bases, and 17 bases lay in between. CDR1 is SEHNR, CDR2 FQNEAQ, per germline (reference sequence). The CDR3 contains 16 residues. As DNA, the CDR3 is TGTGCCAGCAGCTACCGACCCCGGGGGGGAAATGAAAAACTGTTTTTT. Translated: CASSYRPRGGNEKLFF.

This chain connects TRBV6-4 to TRBJ1-2, with D tentatively TRBD1 (5 bases). Germline lookup yields CDR1 MRHNA and CDR2 SNTAGT. CDR3 length: 12 amino acids. The V end lost 3 bases, the J end lost 14 bases, and 16 bases lay between the germline ends. The CDR3 sequence is CASSDGTGQPTF. As DNA, the CDR3 is TGTGCCAGCAGTGATGGTACAGGCCAGCCGACCTTC.

The rearrangement links TRBV5-1 to TRBJ2-3, with 14 bases identical to TRBD2. Germline V CDR1 and CDR2: SGHRS, YFSETQ. The V and J ends lost 0 bases and 4 bases, in that order; junction bases with no gene match: 4. The CDR3 is 17 amino acids. In DNA, the CDR3 is TGCGCCAGCAGCTTGGGACTAGCGGGAGGGCCAGCAGATACGCAGTATTTT. Amino acids: CASSLGLAGGPADTQYF. The whole variable domain, filled in from reference TRBV5-1 and TRBJ2-3, reads KAGVTQTPRYLIKTRGQQVTLSCSPISGHRSVSWYQQTPGQGLQFLFEYFSETQRNKGNFPGRFSGRQFSNSRSEMNVSTLELGDSALYLCASSLGLAGGPADTQYFGPGTRLTVL.

This sequence joins TRBV5-5 and TRBJ2-1, with D possibly being TRBD2 (6 bases). Germline V gene data show CDR1 as SGHKS and CDR2 as YYEKEE (reference sequence). This CDR3 has 12 amino acids. V lost 4 bases to trimming and J lost 6 bases, with 8 bases between them. Here the CDR3 reads CASSAAGNEQFF. CDR3 nucleotide sequence: TGTGCCAGCAGCGCAGCGGGCAATGAGCAGTTCTTC.

The DNA for the CDR3 is TGTGCCACGGGAGGCAATCAGCCCCAGCATTTT. Translated, it gives CATGGNQPQHF. The chain is built from TRBV19 and TRBJ1-5; unclear D gene. V gave up 10 bases and J gave up 2 bases, with 6 bases separating them. The CDR3 runs 11 residues. CDR1 LNHDA and CDR2 SQIVND come from the germline V gene (reference sequence).

The chain carries TRBV28 and TRBJ1-2; 7 bases agree with TRBD1. V lost 5 bases, J lost 6 bases, and 9 bases stayed unmatched. Germline V gives CDR1 MDHEN, CDR2 SYDVKM. The CDR3 loop spans 14 amino acids. The CDR3 nucleotides read TGTGCCAGCAGTCCCCAGGGGGAAGTGAATGGCTACACCTTC. This gives the protein CASSPQGEVNGYTF.

This clone has a count of ten or more. V and J are TRBV13 and TRBJ2-1; 7 nucleotides match TRBD2. The junction had 5 bases not matched to a gene; V was cut back by 5 bases and J by 7 bases. The CDR3 loop spans 13 amino acids. Per germline, CDR1 PRHDT and CDR2 FYEKMQ (reference sequence). The CDR3 DNA sequence: TGTGCCAGCAGCCATGGACTAGTTAATGAGCAGTTCTTC. Its translation: CASSHGLVNEQFF.

This clone was recorded once. The chain uses TRBV19 and TRBJ1-1; the D gene is possibly TRBD1 (6 bases). V lost 3 bases and J lost 11, with 13 bases in between. Germline V CDR1 and CDR2: LNHDA, SQIVND (reference sequence). The CDR3 is 12 residues long. The CDR3 DNA sequence: TGTGCCAGTAGTATTCGGGGACAAGGGGCTTTCTTT. Amino acids: CASSIRGQGAFF.

The chain has TRBV7-2 and TRBJ1-4; a weak D match, TRBD1 (5 bases). The CDR3 has 15 residues. Trimming stripped 6 bases from V and 0 bases from J, with 11 bases between. From germline, CDR1 is SGHTA and CDR2 FQGNSA. CDR3 amino acids: CASRTSQATNEKLFF. The CDR3 DNA sequence: TGTGCCAGCAGAACCTCACAGGCAACTAATGAAAAACTGTTTTTT.

V usage is TRBV5-1 and J usage is TRBJ1-2, with 9 bases fitting TRBD1. V was pared by 4 bases and J by 4 bases, with 5 bases of the junction left unmatched. The CDR3 loop spans 14 amino acids. The germline V gene has CDR1 SGHRS and CDR2 YFSETQ. CDR3 sequence reads: CASSRDRASYGYTF. The CDR3, as DNA: TGCGCCAGCAGCCGGGACAGGGCGTCCTATGGCTACACCTTC. The full variable domain, rest sourced from reference TRBV5-1 and TRBJ1-2, is KAGVTQTPRYLIKTRGQQVTLSCSPISGHRSVSWYQQTPGQGLQFLFEYFSETQRNKGNFPGRFSGRQFSNSRSEMNVSTLELGDSALYLCASSRDRASYGYTFGSGTRLTVV.

J is TRBJ2-1 and V is TRBV9; 11 bases fit TRBD2. This CDR3 is 15 amino acids long. J lost 4 bases, V lost 4 bases, and 4 bases had no gene match. Germline lookup yields CDR1 SGDLS and CDR2 YYNGEE. This CDR3 reads CASSTTSGSYNEQFF. CDR3 DNA: TGTGCCAGCAGCACTACTAGCGGGAGTTACAATGAGCAGTTCTTC.

The chain has TRBV2 and TRBJ1-4; no clear D gene. Germline lookup yields CDR1 SNHLY and CDR2 FYNNEI. V was shortened by 4 bases and J by 3 bases, with 12 bases between the two germline ends. The CDR3 covers 15 residues. The CDR3, as DNA: TGTGCCAGCAGTGGGACCCCGCGGGCTAATGAAAAACTGTTTTTT. This translates into CASSGTPRANEKLFF.

In regard to this clone: Other DNA sequences in this specimen translate into the identical CDR3. This chain connects TRBV5-1 to TRBJ2-2; D gene ambiguous. Germline V gene sequence: CDR1 SGHRS, CDR2 YFSETQ. Trimming removed 4 bases at V and 4 bases at J, with 8 bases between. The CDR3 sequence is 13 residues long. The CDR3 DNA reads as TGCGCCAGCAGCCTCCGTAGCACCGGGGAGCTGTTTTTT. Translated, it gives CASSLRSTGELFF.